The 30 T cell receptor beta chains below all came from one sample that was sequenced in a study of molecular identifiers for immune sequencing clone quantification. TCRdb processed the PCR reads anew with MiXCR; each CDR3 protein has one entry. The sample lists about 320,000 distinct CDR3 sequences; 24% were seen once. Sequencing was done on a sample of naive CD8+ T cells from blood, with Jurkat cell RNA spiked in. Stated subset: FACS-sorted CD8+CD4-CCR7+CD45RA+ naive T cells. The receptors stem from a human donor in good health. Some libraries in this study had Jurkat cell RNA spiked in.

This chain links TRBV12-2 with TRBJ2-5; TRBD1 was called by the table and not checked on the DNA. TRBV12-2 has pseudogene status. This CDR3 spans 15 amino acids. The CDR3 protein is CASRLATGSIETQYF. CDR3 sequence (DNA): TGTGCAAGTCGCTTAGCGACAGGGAGTATAGAGACCCAGTACTTC.

This clonotype has a count of ten or more. This chain links TRBV6-6 with TRBJ2-7; 7 positions match TRBD1. V dropped 2 bases and J dropped 2; count of bases not matched to a gene: 3. The length of the CDR3 is 14 residues. Per germline, CDR1 MNHNY and CDR2 SVGAGI (reference sequence). The CDR3 loop is CASSYPGGTYEQYF. The CDR3 DNA reads as TGTGCCAGCAGTTACCCAGGGGGAACCTACGAGCAGTACTTC.

This clonotype appeared many times. The V call is TRBV28, the J call TRBJ2-5; TRBD1 matches at 7 bases. Germline CDR1 reads MDHEN; CDR2 reads SYDVKM. CDR3 length: 15 amino acids. J lost 5 bases, V lost 10 bases, and 16 bases had no gene match. CDR3 sequence: CATYPGTVGSETQYF. The CDR3 nucleotides read TGTGCCACCTATCCCGGGACAGTGGGGAGTGAGACCCAGTACTTC.

The chain employs TRBV27 and TRBJ2-7, with D maybe TRBD2 (6 bases). The germline CDR1 and CDR2 sequences are MNHEY and SMNVEV (reference sequence). Trimming stripped 5 bases from V and 9 bases from J, with 23 bases between. CDR3 length: 15 residues. In nucleotides, the CDR3 is TGTGCCAGCAGTCCCGGCGGGGTACGGTCTCTACGGCAGTACTTC. This encodes CASSPGGVRSLRQYF.

This clonotype has just a few counts. The chain is built from TRBV11-2 and TRBJ2-3; D gene ambiguous. CDR3 size: 13 residues. Trimming took off 7 bases at V and 7 bases at J, with 15 bases between the two ends. CDR1 is SGHAT, CDR2 FQNNGV, per germline. The CDR3 is CASTTWSDNTQYF. DNA for the CDR3: TGTGCCAGCACCACATGGAGCGATAATACGCAGTATTTT.

This clonotype was picked up a small number of times. The gene calls are TRBV5-4 and TRBJ2-1, with 7 bases aligning to TRBD2. CDR1 and CDR2 (germline): SGHNT, YYREEE (reference sequence). This CDR3 region has 15 residues. J lost 3 bases, V lost 0 bases, and 3 bases had no gene match. CDR3 in amino acids: CASSLDRGDYNEQFF. The CDR3, as DNA: TGTGCCAGCAGCTTGGACCGGGGGGACTACAATGAGCAGTTCTTC.

This clonotype has at least ten counts. The rearrangement links TRBV4-1 to TRBJ1-4; D is unresolved. The CDR3 runs to 16 residues. Germline assignment: CDR1 MGHRA and CDR2 YSYEKL. V was pared by 2 bases and J by 7 bases, with 17 bases between. CDR3 protein: CASSQSPGRTGEKLFF. In DNA form, the CDR3 reads TGCGCCAGCAGCCAAAGTCCTGGCAGGACCGGTGAAAAACTGTTTTTT.

This clonotype was detected only a few times. The genes are TRBV20-1 and TRBJ2-3; D possibly corresponds to TRBD2 (6 bases). Germline V gene lookup returns CDR1 DFQATT and CDR2 SNEGSKA (reference sequence). V lost 2 bases and J 6 bases, leaving 15 bases between the germline ends. The CDR3 contains 14 residues. Written as DNA, the CDR3 is TGCAGTGCTAGATATACGGGGGAGCCCGATACGCAGTATTTT. Amino acid sequence: CSARYTGEPDTQYF.

V is TRBV10-3 and J is TRBJ2-5, with D unclear. CDR3 length equals 16 residues. V was trimmed by 6 bases and J by 2 bases, leaving 19 bases between them. The germline V gene encodes CDR1 ENHRY and CDR2 SYGVKD. Here the CDR3 DNA reads TGTGCCATCAGCGCCCGGACGGACCAACAGCAAGAGACCCAGTACTTC. Translation: CAISARTDQQQETQYF.

Turning to this clonotype: With a much larger clone just one base away, this may be a read error. This chain connects TRBV7-9 to TRBJ2-3; 14 bases align to TRBD2. The CDR3 runs 16 residues. Germline CDR1 SEHNR, CDR2 FQNEAQ (reference sequence). DNA of the CDR3: TGTGCCAGTCGGGGACTAGCGGGAGTTAGCACAGATACGCGGTATTTT. It yields the protein CASRGLAGVSTDTRYF.

This clonotype showed up many times. V and J are TRBV29-1 and TRBJ2-5, with TRBD2 identical over 7 bases. The trim removed 4 bases at V and 9 bases at J, leaving 20 bases unmatched. This CDR3 has 16 residues. The germline CDR1 and CDR2 sequences are SQVTM and ANQGSEA. The CDR3 sequence: CSVGGLSGAPLLAQYF. In DNA, the CDR3 is TGCAGCGTTGGGGGGTTGAGCGGGGCCCCTCTTTTGGCCCAGTACTTC.

This clonotype showed up many times. The chain uses TRBV7-2 and TRBJ2-7, with TRBD1 identical over 7 bases. Germline loops: CDR1 SGHTA, CDR2 FQGNSA. The CDR3 spans 15 residues. Unmatched junction bases numbered 9, after V lost 1 base and J lost 6 bases. The CDR3 reads CASSLDPTTGAEQYF. In DNA form, the CDR3 reads TGTGCCAGCAGCTTAGATCCCACTACAGGGGCCGAGCAGTACTTC.

This clonotype was seen a few times. This chain connects TRBV27 to TRBJ1-1; 7 bases are shared with TRBD1. V shed 6 bases and J 6 bases; nucleotides not matched to a gene: 13. The CDR3 spans 15 residues. In germline, CDR1 is MNHEY, CDR2 SMNVEV (reference sequence). In nucleotides, the CDR3 is TGTGCCAGCAGCTTGACAGGGAGGGTAAGGGCTGAAGCTTTCTTT. Translating gives CASSLTGRVRAEAFF.

The sample holds many counts of this clonotype. This chain uses TRBV7-9 with TRBJ1-4; D gene unclear. Trimming stripped 5 bases from V and 8 bases from J, with 12 bases between. The CDR3 contains 13 residues. Germline values: CDR1 SEHNR, CDR2 FQNEAQ (reference sequence). The CDR3 bases are TGTGCCAGCAGCCCCGACGCCGGAGAAAAACTGTTTTTT. It yields the protein CASSPDAGEKLFF. Based on the CDR3 plus reference TRBV7-9 and TRBJ1-4, the full variable domain is DTGVSQNPRHKITKRGQNVTFRCDPISEHNRLYWYRQTLGQGPEFLTYFQNEAQLEKSRLLSDRFSAERPKGSFSTLEIQRTEQGDSAMYLCASSPDAGEKLFFGSGTQLSVL.

Comment on this clonotype: Likely a read error: the CDR3 ends without its conserved phenylalanine or tryptophan. This chain uses TRBV19 with TRBJ1-1; D ambiguous. The germline CDR1 and CDR2 sequences are LNHDA and SQIVND (reference sequence). The CDR3 runs 16 residues. V lost 3 bases and J 0 bases, leaving 14 bases between the germline ends. DNA for the CDR3: TGTGCCAGTAGTATTAGGTCAGCCTCGATGAACACTGAAGCTTTCCTT. This codes for CASSIRSASMNTEAFL.

About this clonotype: A read error is possible here, since a much larger clone lies one base away. The genes are TRBV11-2 and TRBJ2-3; D unclear. This CDR3 comprises 12 residues. Deletions cut 3 bases from V and 9 bases from J, with 10 bases between. Germline CDR1 is SGHAT and CDR2 is FQNNGV. The CDR3 DNA follows: TGTGCCAGCAGCTTGGGCCAAGCGACGCAGTATTTT. Translating gives CASSLGQATQYF. Full variable domain (outside the CDR3, taken from reference TRBV11-2 and TRBJ2-3): EAGVAQSPRYKIIEKRQSVAFWCNPISGHATLYWYQQILGQGPKLLIQFQNNGVVDDSQLPKDRFSAERLKGVDSTLKIQPAKLEDSAVYLCASSLGQATQYFGPGTRLTVL.

V usage is TRBV11-2 and J usage is TRBJ1-2; the match to TRBD1 covers 7 bases. The germline gives CDR1 SGHAT, CDR2 FQNNGV. This CDR3 contains 15 residues. V was pared by 1 base and J by 0 bases, with 2 bases of the junction left unmatched. This chain's CDR3 is CASSLVGGSNYGYTF. The CDR3 DNA follows: TGTGCCAGCAGCTTAGTAGGGGGCTCTAACTATGGCTACACCTTC.

In the case of this clonotype: Since no conserved phenylalanine or tryptophan closes the CDR3, a read error is the likely cause. J is TRBJ2-7 and V is TRBV4-3, with 8 bases aligning to TRBD2. V gave up 0 bases and J gave up 2 bases; unmatched junction bases: 3. Looked up from germline, CDR1 is LGHNA and CDR2 is YSLEER. This CDR3 region has 15 residues. CDR3 sequence: CASSQDREGAYEQYS. The CDR3 DNA reads TGCGCCAGCAGCCAAGATCGGGAGGGCGCCTACGAGCAGTACTCC.

As regards this clonotype: At one end the junction does not follow the germline gene, possibly because of a read error. The rearrangement links TRBV6-6 to TRBJ2-5, with TRBD2 identical over 10 bases. CDR3 length: 15 residues. Germline V CDR1 and CDR2: MNHNY, SVGAGI (reference sequence). CDR3 region: CASCYGAGGQETQYF. CDR3 coding DNA: TGTGCCAGCTGTTATGGAGCGGGGGGGCAAGAGACCCAGTACTTC.

This clonotype came up many times. The chain is built from TRBV7-8 and TRBJ1-3; no reliable D call. The germline V and J ends were trimmed by 1 base and 3 bases, with 1 base remaining between them. Germline V gene data show CDR1 as SGHVS and CDR2 as FQNEAQ. The CDR3 length is 12 residues. The CDR3 sequence is CASSLGGNTIYF. The CDR3 DNA is TGTGCCAGCAGCTTAGGTGGAAACACCATATATTTT.

The chain uses TRBV7-6 and TRBJ2-3; tentatively, D is TRBD2 (5 bases). V lost 5 bases and J 2 bases, leaving 32 bases between the germline ends. The CDR3 has 21 amino acids. Germline V gene sequence: CDR1 SGHVS, CDR2 FNYEAQ. CDR3 DNA: TGTGCCAGCAGCCCCGCAAGCCCGGGAAGAACGGTTGGGTACCTCACAGATACGCAGTATTTT. It codes for CASSPASPGRTVGYLTDTQYF.

This clonotype is a singleton in its sample. Given a much more abundant clone one base away, this may be a read error. The chain carries TRBV4-1 and TRBJ1-2; D gene uncertain. The CDR3 length is 15 residues. Germline V lookup: CDR1 MGHRA, CDR2 YSYEKL. Trimming took 6 bases from V and 5 from J, leaving 19 bases between them. The CDR3: CASSQTITAGYGYTF. CDR3 DNA sequence: TGCGCCAGCAGTCAAACAATTACAGCGGGATATGGCTACACCTTC.

This clonotype was seen ten or more times. The chain is built from TRBV10-2 and TRBJ2-3; tentative D call: TRBD2 (5 bases). The germline V and J ends were trimmed by 4 bases and 6 bases, with 11 bases remaining between them. CDR3 length: 13 amino acids. CDR1 is WSHSY, CDR2 SAAADI, per germline. The chain's CDR3 is CASSGLGGDTQYF. The CDR3 DNA sequence: TGCGCCAGCAGTGGATTAGGAGGCGATACGCAGTATTTT.

This clonotype was observed many times. The chain couples TRBV6-5 to TRBJ1-1, with D maybe TRBD1 (5 bases). The CDR3 length is 14 residues. Germline CDR1 and CDR2: MNHEY and SVGAGI. V lost 6 bases and J 1 base, leaving 12 bases between the germline ends. CDR3 DNA: TGTGCCAGCAGACCAGAAGGACAGAACACTGAAGCTTTCTTT. This sequence encodes CASRPEGQNTEAFF.

This clonotype has a handful of counts. This CDR3 is missing its conserved last phenylalanine or tryptophan, likely due to a read error. This chain links TRBV4-3 with TRBJ2-7, with TRBD1 identical over 11 bases. Germline assignment: CDR1 LGHNA and CDR2 YSLEER. The CDR3 length is 16 residues. With V trimmed by 0 bases and J by 3 bases, 4 bases remained unmatched. The CDR3 loop reads CASSQDTGTGGYEQYL. In nucleotides, the CDR3 is TGCGCCAGCAGCCAAGACACCGGGACAGGGGGCTACGAGCAGTACCTC.

This chain uses TRBV20-1 with TRBJ2-1; tentative D call: TRBD2 (6 bases). V dropped 0 bases and J dropped 4 bases, with 13 bases sitting between them. The CDR3 totals 15 residues. The germline V gene encodes CDR1 DFQATT and CDR2 SNEGSKA (reference sequence). CDR3 sequence: CSARDIYGGYNEQFF. In nucleotides, the CDR3 is TGCAGTGCTAGAGATATTTACGGGGGATACAATGAGCAGTTCTTC.

The rearrangement uses TRBV27 and TRBJ2-1; TRBD1 or TRBD2 may be the D gene (5 bases each). Germline assignment: CDR1 MNHEY and CDR2 SMNVEV (reference sequence). The CDR3 contains 16 residues. Trimming removed 3 bases at V and 8 bases at J, with 20 bases between. The CDR3 DNA reads TGTGCCAGCAGTTTCGAATCGGGACCCATGGGAGATGAGCAGTTCTTC. Protein: CASSFESGPMGDEQFF.

The V call is TRBV9, the J call TRBJ2-7; D call uncertain. V lost 4 bases, J lost 4 bases, and 12 bases lay in between. Germline V gives CDR1 SGDLS, CDR2 YYNGEE. CDR3 length equals 13 residues. The CDR3 DNA sequence: TGTGCCAGCAGCCCCATCTCCGGGTACGAGCAGTACTTC. Amino acids: CASSPISGYEQYF.

The rearrangement joins TRBV27 to TRBJ2-7, with D hard to call. The V gene lost 1 base and the J gene lost 2 bases, with 9 bases spanning the gap. The germline V gene encodes CDR1 MNHEY and CDR2 SMNVEV (reference sequence). The CDR3 runs 14 residues. The CDR3: CASSLFDKTYEQYF. As DNA, the CDR3 is TGTGCCAGCAGTTTATTCGACAAGACCTACGAGCAGTACTTC.

The chain employs TRBV12-3 or TRBV12-4 and TRBJ1-2, with D uncertain. The V gene lost 3 bases and the J gene lost 3 bases, with 8 bases spanning the gap. The CDR3 is 13 amino acids. The CDR3: CASSLTVYYGYTF. CDR3 in DNA: TGTGCCAGCAGTTTGACGGTTTACTATGGCTACACCTTC.